The 3 T cell receptor beta chains below were found in one sample sequenced in a study of blood T cell repertoires in COVID-19. Here immunoSEQ multiplex PCR was the method, and the copy in TCRdb shows in-frame clones only, minus some. Of over 200,000 clones in the sample, around 88% were seen once. Specimen: PBMCs or T cells enriched from blood (not recorded which). The receptor source for this set is a middle-aged man who had recovered from COVID-19.

The chain is built from TRBV7-3 and TRBJ2-1, with D possibly matching TRBD2 (5 bases). CDR1 and CDR2 (germline): SGHTA, FQGTGA. The length of the CDR3 is 16 residues. V shed 3 bases and J shed 8 bases, with 20 bases lying between them. The CDR3 DNA reads as TGTGCCAGCAGCTTGACGTCGGGGTCAGGTGAGGATGAGCAGTTCTTC. Its protein is CASSLTSGSGEDEQFF. The whole variable domain, filled in from reference TRBV7-3 and TRBJ2-1, reads GAGVSQTPSNKVTEKGKYVELRCDPISGHTALYWYRQSLGQGPEFLIYFQGTGAADDSGLPNDRFFAVRPEGSVSTLKIQRTERGDSAVYLCASSLTSGSGEDEQFFGPGTRLTVL.

This clone was seen only a few times. The rearrangement joins TRBV4-2 to TRBJ1-3, with 8 positions matching TRBD1. Germline values: CDR1 LGHNA, CDR2 YNFKEQ. V was clipped by 1 base and J by 3 bases; unmatched bases: 5. This CDR3 spans 16 amino acids. The CDR3, as DNA: TGTGCCAGCAGCCAAGGGGACAGGTACGGTGGAAACACCATATATTTT. Its protein product is CASSQGDRYGGNTIYF.

Only one count was recorded for this clone. The chain combines TRBV14 with TRBJ2-6, with TRBD1 matching over 8 bases. Trimming cost V 2 bases and J 0 bases; bases outside gene matches: 9. The V gene's germline CDR1 is SGHDN and CDR2 FVKESK. The CDR3 sequence is 19 residues long. CDR3 DNA: TGTGCCAGCAGCCAACTCAGGACAGGGTTCTTCTCTGGGGCCAACGTCCTGACTTTC. It translates to CASSQLRTGFFSGANVLTF.